This TCR beta chain was recorded in a study of cytomegalovirus exposure and HLA in healthy donors. Whole-study results and caveats: TCR beta chains numbering approximately 150 were designated cytomegalovirus-associated.

The PCR made use of 60 Vbeta and 13 Jbeta primers. The assay was immunoSEQ multiplex PCR, and TCRdb's table has in-frame clones only and misses some. Of about 81,000 clones in the sample, 77% were seen once. As regards this clone: Its antigen is undetermined.

Trimming took off 5 bases at V and 4 bases at J, with 12 bases between the two ends. Germline lookup yields CDR1 LNHDA and CDR2 SQIVND (reference sequence). The CDR3 is 14 amino acids. The sample comprised PBMCs. This TCR came from a middle-aged man in good health and CMV-seropositive. The chain uses TRBV19 and TRBJ2-1; weak D call: TRBD2 (6 bases). CDR3 DNA sequence: TGTGCCAGTAGTTCGACTAGTACTTACAATGAGCAGTTCTTC. Protein sequence: CASSSTSTYNEQFF.